This is a list of T cell receptor beta chains from one sample in a study of T cells in Graves' hyperthyroidism and ophthalmopathy. TCRdb reprocessed the multiplex PCR reads via MiXCR and lists one record per CDR3 protein. Of 33,000 or so distinct CDR3 sequences listed, about 50% were seen once; the top ten hold 6.2%. The sample was blood. The origin of the receptors is a woman between 45 and 65 years old with Graves' hyperthyroidism that later progressed to Graves' ophthalmopathy. CDR3s include the opening cysteine and the closing phenylalanine or tryptophan. Fields, in order: D gene, V gene, clone size, J gene, CDR3 protein, CDR3 DNA. D genes are given only for firm matches. Clone size, where shown, is once, few, many, or a class for clones that have expanded.

d_call: TRBD2; v_call: TRBV20-1; clone_size: NA; j_call: TRBJ2-1; cdr3_aa: CSASDVGREHEQFF; cdr3_nt: TGCAGTGCTAGCGATGTCGGGAGGGAGCATGAGCAGTTCTTC
d_call: TRBD1; v_call: TRBV14; clone_size: NA; j_call: TRBJ1-5; cdr3_aa: CASSQVTEAGGRF; cdr3_nt: TGTGCCAGCAGCCAAGTAACGGAGGCAGGGGGACGTTTT
d_call: TRBD1; v_call: TRBV19; clone_size: once; j_call: TRBJ2-7; cdr3_aa: CASSIGGTGGYEQYF; cdr3_nt: TGTGCCAGTAGTATAGGTGGGACAGGGGGCTACGAGCAGTACTTC
d_call: NA; v_call: TRBV4-1; clone_size: NA; j_call: TRBJ2-7; cdr3_aa: CASSRSLASWSNEQYF; cdr3_nt: TGCGCCAGCAGCCGAAGTTTGGCGTCGTGGTCTAACGAGCAGTACTTC
d_call: TRBD1; v_call: TRBV9; clone_size: many; j_call: TRBJ1-1; cdr3_aa: CASSSRTGADEAFF; cdr3_nt: TGTGCCAGCAGCTCCAGGACAGGGGCGGATGAAGCTTTCTTT
d_call: TRBD2; v_call: TRBV20-1; clone_size: NA; j_call: TRBJ2-3; cdr3_aa: CSVLTSGSSYTQYF; cdr3_nt: TGCAGTGTTCTGACTAGCGGGAGTAGTTATACGCAGTATTTT
d_call: TRBD1; v_call: TRBV19; clone_size: medium-sized; j_call: TRBJ1-2; cdr3_aa: CASSPRTGGYGYTF; cdr3_nt: TGTGCCAGTAGTCCGCGGACAGGGGGCTATGGCTACACCTTC
d_call: NA; v_call: TRBV11-3; clone_size: many; j_call: TRBJ2-2; cdr3_aa: CASGHSPNTGELFF; cdr3_nt: TGTGCCAGCGGACACTCGCCGAACACCGGGGAGCTGTTTTTT
d_call: NA; v_call: TRBV7-2; clone_size: NA; j_call: TRBJ1-5; cdr3_aa: CASSLVGSISGETQHF; cdr3_nt: TGTGCCAGCAGCTTAGTCGGCTCAATCTCGGGGGAGACCCAGCATTTT
d_call: NA; v_call: TRBV7-2; clone_size: many; j_call: TRBJ1-1; cdr3_aa: CASSLRDGMNTEAFF; cdr3_nt: TGTGCCAGCAGCCTCCGGGACGGCATGAACACTGAAGCTTTCTTT
d_call: NA; v_call: TRBV20-1; clone_size: medium-sized; j_call: TRBJ1-1; cdr3_aa: CSARDQAHEAFF; cdr3_nt: TGCAGTGCTAGAGACCAGGCCCACGAAGCTTTCTTT
d_call: NA; v_call: TRBV2; clone_size: NA; j_call: TRBJ1-5; cdr3_aa: CASSELQGLGKPQHF; cdr3_nt: TGTGCCAGCAGTGAGTTACAGGGATTAGGTAAACCCCAGCATTTT
d_call: TRBD2; v_call: TRBV11-2; clone_size: NA; j_call: TRBJ2-1; cdr3_aa: CANSPPDAGVLDEQFF; cdr3_nt: TGTGCCAACAGCCCCCCGGATGCGGGAGTTCTAGATGAGCAGTTCTTC
d_call: TRBD1; v_call: TRBV5-1; clone_size: NA; j_call: TRBJ2-1; cdr3_aa: CASSLVPPGQLNEQFF; cdr3_nt: TGCGCCAGCAGCTTGGTACCTCCGGGACAGCTAAATGAGCAGTTCTTC
d_call: NA; v_call: TRBV6-2/TRBV6-3; clone_size: NA; j_call: TRBJ2-1; cdr3_aa: CAGSVTSVEQFF; cdr3_nt: TGTGCCGGCAGCGTGACTAGTGTCGAGCAGTTCTTC
d_call: NA; v_call: TRBV20-1; clone_size: NA; j_call: TRBJ1-2; cdr3_aa: CSAIKTEDYGYTF; cdr3_nt: TGCAGTGCTATAAAGACAGAAGACTATGGCTACACCTTC
d_call: TRBD2; v_call: TRBV20-1; clone_size: NA; j_call: TRBJ2-1; cdr3_aa: CSARGSSGNEQFF; cdr3_nt: TGCAGTGCTAGAGGGTCTAGCGGCAATGAGCAGTTCTTC
d_call: NA; v_call: TRBV10-3; clone_size: NA; j_call: TRBJ2-2; cdr3_aa: CAISGSRREGGEELFF; cdr3_nt: TGTGCCATCAGTGGCAGCAGGCGAGAGGGCGGCGAGGAGCTGTTTTTT
d_call: NA; v_call: TRBV29-1; clone_size: NA; j_call: TRBJ1-2; cdr3_aa: CSVEGSTNYGYTF; cdr3_nt: TGCAGCGTTGAGGGCAGTACCAACTATGGCTACACCTTC
d_call: TRBD1; v_call: TRBV9; clone_size: few; j_call: TRBJ2-5; cdr3_aa: CASSAQGAGETQYF; cdr3_nt: TGTGCCAGCAGCGCGCAGGGGGCGGGCGAGACCCAGTACTTC
d_call: NA; v_call: TRBV30; clone_size: many; j_call: TRBJ2-1; cdr3_aa: CAWGGYNEQFF; cdr3_nt: TGTGCCTGGGGGGGCTACAATGAGCAGTTCTTC
d_call: TRBD2; v_call: TRBV20-1; clone_size: many; j_call: TRBJ2-2; cdr3_aa: CSAGLAGLNTGELFF; cdr3_nt: TGCAGTGCTGGACTAGCGGGGCTGAACACCGGGGAGCTGTTTTTT
d_call: NA; v_call: TRBV7-9; clone_size: once; j_call: TRBJ2-7; cdr3_aa: CASSFRYEQYF; cdr3_nt: TGTGCCAGCAGCTTTCGTTACGAGCAGTACTTC
d_call: TRBD1; v_call: TRBV27; clone_size: many; j_call: TRBJ2-7; cdr3_aa: CASTSRQGHYEQYF; cdr3_nt: TGTGCCAGCACCTCCCGACAGGGACACTACGAGCAGTACTTC
d_call: TRBD2; v_call: TRBV4-3; clone_size: many; j_call: TRBJ2-7; cdr3_aa: CASSQDRSGRASEQYF; cdr3_nt: TGCGCCAGCAGCCAAGATCGGAGCGGGAGGGCCTCCGAGCAGTACTTC
d_call: NA; v_call: TRBV2; clone_size: NA; j_call: TRBJ1-5; cdr3_aa: CASSRDRTPQHF; cdr3_nt: TGTGCCAGCAGTAGGGACCGAACTCCCCAGCATTTT
d_call: NA; v_call: TRBV7-3; clone_size: medium-sized; j_call: TRBJ1-2; cdr3_aa: CASSSNSDGYTF; cdr3_nt: TGTGCCAGCAGCTCAAATTCGGATGGCTACACCTTC
d_call: NA; v_call: TRBV12-3/TRBV12-4; clone_size: NA; j_call: TRBJ1-2; cdr3_aa: CVSSLGGALRNGYTF; cdr3_nt: TGTGTCAGCAGTTTGGGGGGGGCGCTACGGAATGGCTACACCTTC
d_call: TRBD2; v_call: TRBV7-2; clone_size: NA; j_call: TRBJ2-7; cdr3_aa: CASSPSGREYEQYF; cdr3_nt: TGCGCCAGCAGCCCTAGCGGGAGGGAATACGAGCAGTACTTC
d_call: NA; v_call: TRBV4-3; clone_size: NA; j_call: TRBJ2-5; cdr3_aa: CASSQEGPGETQYF; cdr3_nt: TGCGCCAGCAGCCAAGAAGGTCCGGGCGAGACCCAGTACTTC
d_call: NA; v_call: TRBV4-3; clone_size: many; j_call: TRBJ2-7; cdr3_aa: CASSPGLSSYEQYF; cdr3_nt: TGCGCCAGCAGCCCTGGACTCAGCTCCTACGAGCAGTACTTC
d_call: TRBD1; v_call: TRBV20-1; clone_size: NA; j_call: TRBJ1-2; cdr3_aa: CSGAGTGNNYGYTF; cdr3_nt: TGCAGTGGGGCCGGGACAGGGAACAACTATGGCTACACCTTC
d_call: TRBD2; v_call: TRBV20-1; clone_size: NA; j_call: TRBJ2-1; cdr3_aa: CSARASGRTGGRDEQFF; cdr3_nt: TGCAGTGCTAGGGCTAGCGGGAGGACCGGGGGTAGGGATGAGCAGTTCTTC
d_call: TRBD1; v_call: TRBV5-4; clone_size: many; j_call: TRBJ1-2; cdr3_aa: CASTPGGRRTTNYGYTF; cdr3_nt: TGTGCCAGCACCCCAGGGGGGAGACGCACTACTAACTATGGCTACACCTTC
d_call: NA; v_call: TRBV6-5; clone_size: many; j_call: TRBJ2-5; cdr3_aa: CASSYSSQVETQYF; cdr3_nt: TGTGCCAGCAGTTACTCAAGCCAGGTGGAGACCCAGTACTTC
d_call: NA; v_call: TRBV11-3; clone_size: many; j_call: TRBJ2-3; cdr3_aa: CAIRDRKLGTDTQYF; cdr3_nt: TGTGCCATACGCGACCGGAAACTGGGCACAGATACGCAGTATTTT
d_call: NA; v_call: TRBV18; clone_size: NA; j_call: TRBJ1-2; cdr3_aa: CASSPFGGGYGYTF; cdr3_nt: TGTGCCAGCTCACCTTTTGGGGGGGGCTATGGCTACACCTTC
d_call: NA; v_call: TRBV6-4; clone_size: NA; j_call: TRBJ2-3; cdr3_aa: CASGGSYTDTQYF; cdr3_nt: TGTGCCAGCGGTGGCTCCTACACAGATACGCAGTATTTT
d_call: NA; v_call: TRBV7-6; clone_size: NA; j_call: TRBJ1-3; cdr3_aa: CASSLSAGNTIYF; cdr3_nt: TGTGCCAGCAGCTTATCGGCCGGAAACACCATATATTTT
d_call: TRBD1; v_call: TRBV20-1; clone_size: NA; j_call: TRBJ2-7; cdr3_aa: CSALGDRGGEQYF; cdr3_nt: TGCAGTGCCCTGGGGGACAGGGGCGGGGAGCAGTACTTC
d_call: TRBD2; v_call: TRBV19; clone_size: many; j_call: TRBJ2-1; cdr3_aa: CASSIGTSGTGFYNEQFF; cdr3_nt: TGTGCCAGTAGTATCGGGACTAGCGGGACAGGTTTCTACAATGAGCAGTTCTTC
d_call: NA; v_call: TRBV7-6; clone_size: many; j_call: TRBJ2-1; cdr3_aa: CASSPQPTNEQFF; cdr3_nt: TGTGCCAGCAGCCCACAGCCAACTAATGAGCAGTTCTTC
d_call: TRBD2; v_call: TRBV11-3; clone_size: NA; j_call: TRBJ2-3; cdr3_aa: CASSQEQSGSMSTDTQYF; cdr3_nt: TGTGCCAGCAGCCAAGAACAGAGCGGGAGTATGAGCACAGATACGCAGTATTTT
d_call: TRBD2; v_call: TRBV14; clone_size: many; j_call: TRBJ2-3; cdr3_aa: CASKRTSGRANTQYF; cdr3_nt: TGTGCCAGCAAACGGACTAGCGGGAGGGCAAATACGCAGTATTTT
d_call: TRBD1; v_call: TRBV5-1; clone_size: many; j_call: TRBJ2-5; cdr3_aa: CASSSGNTGGLETQYF; cdr3_nt: TGCGCCAGCAGCTCCGGGAATACAGGGGGACTAGAGACCCAGTACTTC
d_call: NA; v_call: TRBV11-3; clone_size: many; j_call: TRBJ1-1; cdr3_aa: CASVAPGDAEAFF; cdr3_nt: TGTGCCAGCGTGGCCCCAGGGGACGCTGAAGCTTTCTTT
d_call: TRBD1; v_call: TRBV12-3/TRBV12-4; clone_size: NA; j_call: TRBJ2-7; cdr3_aa: CASSSRDRAFSTERYF; cdr3_nt: TGTGCCAGCAGTTCAAGGGACAGGGCTTTCTCCACTGAGCGGTACTTC